A single sample gave rise to the 22 T cell receptor beta chains below, sequenced in a study of blood T cell repertoires in COVID-19. Clones were sequenced by immunoSEQ multiplex PCR, and TCRdb holds only the in-frame ones, with some missing. The sample holds about 87,000 clones, about 80% seen once. Sequenced sample: peripheral blood. The receptors here all came from a woman aged 50 to 60 with acute or convalescent COVID-19.

The chain couples TRBV12-3 or TRBV12-4 to TRBJ1-2; 7 bases line up with TRBD1. The CDR3 has 13 residues. V shed 6 bases, J shed 4 bases, and the junction held 5 bases outside the gene matches. The CDR3 DNA reads as TGTGCCAGCAGCCTGGACAGGATCTATGGCTACACCTTC. It encodes CASSLDRIYGYTF.

The V and J genes are TRBV7-8 and TRBJ1-2; D might be TRBD1 (6 bases). Deletions cut 1 base from V and 2 bases from J, with 23 bases between. Germline CDR1 is SGHVS and CDR2 is FQNEAQ. The CDR3 runs 19 residues. CDR3 DNA sequence: TGTGCCAGCAGCTTAGGATGGCGGCAGGGGCCCCTCTCGAACTATGGCTACACCTTC. This encodes CASSLGWRQGPLSNYGYTF.

The genes are TRBV6-5 and TRBJ1-2; D is possibly TRBD1 (6 bases). Germline CDR1 reads MNHEY; CDR2 reads SVGAGI. The V end lost 5 bases, the J end lost 4 bases, and 11 bases lay between the germline ends. The length of the CDR3 is 13 residues. The CDR3 spells CASSLDRLYGYTF. CDR3 in DNA: TGTGCCAGCAGTCTTGACAGGCTCTATGGCTACACCTTC.

The rearrangement uses TRBV25-1 and TRBJ1-2; D is ambiguous. CDR3 length: 14 amino acids. The V gene lost 1 base and the J gene lost 4 bases, with 10 bases spanning the gap. Germline V lookup: CDR1 MGHDK, CDR2 SYGVNS. CDR3 nucleotide sequence: TGTGCCAGCAGTGAATTTAGCTTACTCTATGGCTACACCTTC. Protein sequence: CASSEFSLLYGYTF.

V and J are TRBV7-2 and TRBJ2-7; no clear D. Germline-derived CDR1 and CDR2 are SGHTA and FQGNSA. The CDR3 extends over 14 amino acids. The ends were cut back, 1 base at V and 0 bases at J, with 7 bases in the middle. CDR3 protein: CASSLGYSSYEQYF. The CDR3 DNA reads TGTGCCAGCAGCTTAGGGTACAGCTCCTACGAGCAGTACTTC.

The chain links TRBV5-1 to TRBJ1-2; a weak D match, TRBD1 (5 bases). The CDR3 is 17 residues long. V shed 0 bases and J shed 2 bases, with 17 bases lying between them. Germline V gene data show CDR1 as SGHRS and CDR2 as YFSETQ. This CDR3 is CASSLARDFAGNYGYTF. The CDR3 DNA follows: TGCGCCAGCAGCTTGGCCCGGGACTTTGCAGGGAACTATGGCTACACCTTC.

This clone was seen a single time. The V gene is TRBV7-2, the J gene TRBJ1-5; the D is unclear. CDR1 is SGHTA and CDR2 is FQGNSA in the germline V gene. This CDR3 is 16 amino acids long. Trimming cost V 1 base and J 0 bases, with 10 bases left between them. In DNA form, the CDR3 reads TGTGCCAGCAGCTTAGATTCTGGCGGTAGCAATCAGCCCCAGCATTTT. This codes for CASSLDSGGSNQPQHF.

The CDR3 loop reads CATSTVDEQFF. DNA of the CDR3: TGTGCCACCAGCACCGTAGATGAGCAGTTCTTC. This chain joins TRBV15 and TRBJ2-1; no reliable D call. The CDR3 totals 11 residues. Germline V lookup: CDR1 LNHNV, CDR2 YYDKDF (reference sequence). Trimming pared 4 bases from V and 8 bases from J, leaving 6 bases between.

The V gene is TRBV5-1, the J gene TRBJ2-5, with TRBD2 matching over 10 bases. CDR1 SGHRS and CDR2 YFSETQ come from the germline V gene. The junction had 5 bases not matched to a gene; V was cut back by 0 bases and J by 3 bases. The length of the CDR3 is 16 residues. The CDR3 DNA reads as TGCGCCAGCAGCTTGGCGGGACTAGCGTTAGAAGAGACCCAGTACTTC. The encoded protein is CASSLAGLALEETQYF.

The V gene is TRBV14, the J gene TRBJ1-1; D ambiguous. The CDR3 contains 15 residues. Trimming took off 3 bases at V and 1 base at J, with 12 bases between the two ends. Germline V gene data show CDR1 as SGHDN and CDR2 as FVKESK. This CDR3 reads CASSQARVANTEAFF. In DNA form, the CDR3 reads TGTGCCAGCAGCCAGGCCCGGGTTGCGAACACTGAAGCTTTCTTT. The full variable domain, rest sourced from reference TRBV14 and TRBJ1-1, is EAGVTQFPSHSVIEKGQTVTLRCDPISGHDNLYWYRRVMGKEIKFLLHFVKESKQDESGMPNNRFLAERTGGTYSTLKVQPAELEDSGVYFCASSQARVANTEAFFGQGTRLTVV.

The CDR3 loop reads CASSLAGGAPSGYTF. Here the CDR3 DNA reads TGTGCCAGCAGCTTAGCCGGCGGAGCGCCCTCGGGCTACACCTTC. This chain uses TRBV7-9 with TRBJ1-2, with D unclear. V was pared by 0 bases and J by 8 bases, with 16 bases between. The CDR3 is 15 residues long. Germline assignment: CDR1 SEHNR and CDR2 FQNEAQ (reference sequence).

The V and J genes are TRBV10-1 and TRBJ1-3, with D possibly being TRBD1 (6 bases). Germline CDR1 is WNHNN and CDR2 is SYGVQD (reference sequence). The CDR3 has 15 residues. The V end lost 4 bases, the J end lost 0 bases, and 10 bases lay between the germline ends. CDR3 bases: TGCGCCAGCAGTGCACAGGGTTACTCTGGAAACACCATATATTTT. This encodes CASSAQGYSGNTIYF.

The table lists this clone with a count of one. The CDR3 does not end in the conserved phenylalanine or tryptophan, so this is likely a read error. The CDR3 reads CASTQTANSNTEAFL. DNA of the CDR3: TGTGCCAGCACGCAGACAGCTAATTCGAACACTGAAGCTTTCCTT. This rearrangement joins TRBV6-5 to TRBJ1-1; possibly TRBD1 for D (5 bases). The CDR3 consists of 15 residues. From germline, CDR1 is MNHEY and CDR2 SVGAGI. V lost 7 bases and J 1 base, leaving 16 bases between the germline ends.

This clone was recorded a few times. The CDR3 sequence: CASSPYDGELFF. As DNA, the CDR3 is TGTGCCAGCAGTCCCTACGACGGGGAGCTGTTTTTT. The chain joins TRBV27 to TRBJ2-2; no definite D call. V lost 5 bases to trimming and J lost 7 bases, with 8 bases between them. The germline CDR1 and CDR2 sequences are MNHEY and SMNVEV (reference sequence). This CDR3 comprises 12 residues.

V gene TRBV9 combines with J gene TRBJ1-6, with D possibly TRBD1 on 6 matching bases. V lost 0 bases and J 5 bases, leaving 12 bases between the germline ends. Germline V lookup: CDR1 SGDLS, CDR2 YYNGEE. The CDR3 runs to 16 residues. This CDR3 reads CASSVGAGENNSPLHF. CDR3 coding DNA: TGTGCCAGCAGCGTAGGGGCAGGGGAAAATAATTCACCCCTCCACTTT.

The chain employs TRBV10-2 and TRBJ1-2; TRBD1 aligns across 9 bases. The germline V gene has CDR1 WSHSY and CDR2 SAAADI. V shed 4 bases and J 5 bases; nucleotides not matched to a gene: 2. The CDR3 length is 13 residues. CDR3 residues: CASSAGTGYGYTF. The CDR3 nucleotides are TGCGCCAGCAGTGCCGGGACAGGGTATGGCTACACCTTC.

This clone has just a few counts. The chain is built from TRBV3-1 (or the pseudogene TRBV3-2) and TRBJ1-1; the D is unclear. V was shortened by 4 bases and J by 3 bases, with 18 bases between the two germline ends. Germline loops: CDR1 LGHDT, CDR2 YNNKEL (reference sequence). The CDR3 totals 16 residues. This chain's CDR3 is CASSPLWTGSDTEAFF. CDR3 coding DNA: TGTGCCAGCAGCCCACTATGGACGGGGTCCGACACTGAAGCTTTCTTT.

The chain is built from TRBV28 and TRBJ1-6, with 7 nucleotides matching TRBD1. The CDR3 has 18 amino acids. Germline assignment: CDR1 MDHEN and CDR2 SYDVKM. Trimming at V came to 4 bases and at J to 7 bases, leaving 16 bases not matched to a gene. The CDR3 DNA sequence: TGTGCCAGCAGTTCCGCCTCAGGCGGGACAGCCTTAAATTCACCCCTCCACTTT. It encodes CASSSASGGTALNSPLHF.

The rearrangement joins TRBV7-4 to TRBJ1-4, with D possibly being TRBD1 (6 bases). Trimming left V 5 bases short and J 2 bases short, with 9 bases between. The CDR3 consists of 14 residues. Germline CDR1 and CDR2: SGHVT and SQSDAQ. CDR3 residues: CASSPGQTNEKLFF. The CDR3 DNA reads TGTGCCAGCAGCCCCGGACAGACTAATGAAAAACTGTTTTTT.

The chain links TRBV5-4 to TRBJ1-1; perhaps TRBD1 as D (5 bases). The V gene's germline CDR1 is SGHNT and CDR2 YYREEE (reference sequence). The CDR3 spans 16 residues. Trimming left V 4 bases short and J 0 bases short, with 16 bases between. The CDR3 DNA sequence: TGTGCCAGCAGCCGTGAGTCGACAGTGATGAACACTGAAGCTTTCTTT. This codes for CASSRESTVMNTEAFF.

V usage is TRBV19 and J usage is TRBJ1-2; no clear D. The germline gives CDR1 LNHDA, CDR2 SQIVND (reference sequence). V shed 4 bases and J shed 6 bases, with 9 bases lying between them. This CDR3 is 12 amino acids long. This CDR3 is CASSSSENGYTF. As DNA, the CDR3 is TGTGCCAGTAGTAGCTCAGAAAATGGCTACACCTTC.

The chain has TRBV5-5 and TRBJ1-5; possibly TRBD1 for D (5 bases). The CDR3 has 16 residues. The germline CDR1 and CDR2 sequences are SGHKS and YYEKEE (reference sequence). Trimming removed 0 bases from V and 1 base from J, with 11 bases in between. The CDR3, as DNA: TGTGCCAGCAGCTTGGGAGCGGGACGGAGCAATCAGCCCCAGCATTTT. The encoded protein is CASSLGAGRSNQPQHF.